The following is a T cell receptor (beta chain) sequence with its context. Antigen specificity is unknown. This sample was taken from a study of graft-versus-host responses after intestinal transplantation. Overall study findings and caveats: GvH clonotypes were identified within recipient marrow, with a subset emerging first in ileum or blood.

The method was immunoSEQ multiplex PCR; TCRdb's version includes in-frame clones alone and lacks a portion of them. Among tens of thousands of clones listed, roughly 92% were seen once. The sequencing here drew on bone marrow, taken 700 to 850 days after intestinal transplantation. The clonotype was recovered from a human patient who received an intestinal transplant, so some T cells may come from the graft donor.

The CDR3 here is CASSLETSEGSAPGELFF. The CDR3 DNA follows: TGTGCCAGCAGCTTAGAGACTAGCGAAGGGTCGGCCCCCGGGGAGCTGTTTTTT. The chain carries TRBV7-9 and TRBJ2-2, with 8 bases fitting TRBD2. With V trimmed by 1 base and J by 6 bases, 13 bases remained unmatched. Germline V gene sequence: CDR1 SEHNR, CDR2 FQNEAQ (reference sequence). The CDR3 contains 18 residues.